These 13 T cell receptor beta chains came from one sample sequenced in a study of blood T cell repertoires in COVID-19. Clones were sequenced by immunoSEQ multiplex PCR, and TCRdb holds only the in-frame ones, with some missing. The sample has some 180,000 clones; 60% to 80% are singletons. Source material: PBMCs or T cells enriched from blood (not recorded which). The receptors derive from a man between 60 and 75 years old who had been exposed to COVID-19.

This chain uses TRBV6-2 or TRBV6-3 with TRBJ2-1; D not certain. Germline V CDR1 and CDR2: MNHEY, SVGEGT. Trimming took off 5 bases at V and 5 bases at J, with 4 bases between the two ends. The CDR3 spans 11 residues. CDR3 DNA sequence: TGTGCCAGCAGTCAGAACAATGAGCAGTTCTTC. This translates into CASSQNNEQFF.

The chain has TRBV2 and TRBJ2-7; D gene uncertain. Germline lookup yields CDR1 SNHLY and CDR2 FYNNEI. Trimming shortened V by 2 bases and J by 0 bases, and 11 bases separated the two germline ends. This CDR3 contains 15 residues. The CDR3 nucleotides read TGTGCCAGCAGTGAACTCGAACTTGCCTCCTACGAGCAGTACTTC. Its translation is CASSELELASYEQYF.

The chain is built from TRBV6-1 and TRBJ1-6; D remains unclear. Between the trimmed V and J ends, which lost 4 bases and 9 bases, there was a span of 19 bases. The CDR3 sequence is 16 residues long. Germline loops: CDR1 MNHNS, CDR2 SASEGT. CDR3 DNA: TGTGCCAGCAGTGCCGAAGGGCGGAGGGTGGGTTCACCCCTCCACTTT. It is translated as CASSAEGRRVGSPLHF.

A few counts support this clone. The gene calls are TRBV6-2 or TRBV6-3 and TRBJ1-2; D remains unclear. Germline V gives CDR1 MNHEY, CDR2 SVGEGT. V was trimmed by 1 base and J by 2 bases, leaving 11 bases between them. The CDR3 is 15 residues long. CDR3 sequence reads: CASSYWVAGNYGYTF. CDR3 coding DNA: TGTGCCAGCAGTTACTGGGTTGCCGGGAACTATGGCTACACCTTC.

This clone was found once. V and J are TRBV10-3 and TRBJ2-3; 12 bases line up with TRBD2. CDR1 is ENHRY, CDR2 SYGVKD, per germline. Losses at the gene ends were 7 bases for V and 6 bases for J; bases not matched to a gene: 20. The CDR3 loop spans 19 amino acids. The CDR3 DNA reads TGTGCCATCAAAGCGACTAGCGGGAGCCCTCGTCGAGACTATGATACGCAGTATTTT. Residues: CAIKATSGSPRRDYDTQYF.

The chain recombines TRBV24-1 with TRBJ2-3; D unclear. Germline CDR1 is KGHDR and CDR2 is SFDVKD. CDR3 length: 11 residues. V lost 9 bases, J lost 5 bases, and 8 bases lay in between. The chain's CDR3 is CATQSGDTQYF. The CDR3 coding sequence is TGTGCCACCCAATCGGGAGATACGCAGTATTTT.

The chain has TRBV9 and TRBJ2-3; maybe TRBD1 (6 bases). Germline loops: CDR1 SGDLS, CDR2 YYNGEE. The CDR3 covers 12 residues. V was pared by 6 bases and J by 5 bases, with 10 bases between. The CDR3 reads CASNRGGDTQYF. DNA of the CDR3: TGTGCCAGCAATCGAGGGGGAGATACGCAGTATTTT.

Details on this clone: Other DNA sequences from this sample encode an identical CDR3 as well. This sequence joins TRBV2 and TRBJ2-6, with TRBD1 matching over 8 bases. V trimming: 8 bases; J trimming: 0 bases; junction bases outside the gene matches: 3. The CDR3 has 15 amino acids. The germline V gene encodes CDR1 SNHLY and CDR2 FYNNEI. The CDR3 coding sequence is TGTGCCAGCCGGGACAGGAACTCTGGGGCCAACGTCCTGACTTTC. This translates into CASRDRNSGANVLTF.

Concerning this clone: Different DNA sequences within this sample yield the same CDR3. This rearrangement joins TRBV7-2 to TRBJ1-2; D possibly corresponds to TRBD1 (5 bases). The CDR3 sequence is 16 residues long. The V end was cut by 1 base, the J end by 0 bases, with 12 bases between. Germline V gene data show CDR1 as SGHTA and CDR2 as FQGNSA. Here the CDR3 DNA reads TGTGCCAGCAGCTTAGGAGGTGGCAGGGCTAACTATGGCTACACCTTC. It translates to CASSLGGGRANYGYTF.

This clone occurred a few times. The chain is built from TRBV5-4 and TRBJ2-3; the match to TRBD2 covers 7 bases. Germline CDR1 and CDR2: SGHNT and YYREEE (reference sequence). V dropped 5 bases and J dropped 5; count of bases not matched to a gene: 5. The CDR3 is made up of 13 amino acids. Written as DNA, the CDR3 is TGTGCCAGCAGGGGGGGGTTTGAAGATACGCAGTATTTT. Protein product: CASRGGFEDTQYF. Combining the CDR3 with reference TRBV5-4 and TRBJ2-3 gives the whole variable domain ETGVTQSPTHLIKTRGQQVTLRCSSQSGHNTVSWYQQALGQGPQFIFQYYREEENGRGNFPPRFSGLQFPNYSSELNVNALELDDSALYLCASRGGFEDTQYFGPGTRLTVL.

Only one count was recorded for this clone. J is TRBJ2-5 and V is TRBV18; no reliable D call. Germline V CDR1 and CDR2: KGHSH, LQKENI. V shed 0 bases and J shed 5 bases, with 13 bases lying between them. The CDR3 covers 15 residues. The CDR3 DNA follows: TGTGCCAGCTCACCACCTGAGAGAGCGAGGGAGACCCAGTACTTC. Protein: CASSPPERARETQYF. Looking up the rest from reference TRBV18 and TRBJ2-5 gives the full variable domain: NAGVMQNPRHLVRRRGQEARLRCSPMKGHSHVYWYRQLPEEGLKFMVYLQKENIIDESGMPKERFSAEFPKEGPSILRIQQVVRGDSAAYFCASSPPERARETQYFGPGTRLLVL.

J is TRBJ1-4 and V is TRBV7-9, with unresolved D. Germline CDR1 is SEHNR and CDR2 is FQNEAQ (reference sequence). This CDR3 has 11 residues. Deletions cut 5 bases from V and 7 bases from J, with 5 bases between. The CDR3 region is CASSVLEKLFF. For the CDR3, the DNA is TGTGCCAGCAGCGTCCTTGAAAAACTGTTTTTT. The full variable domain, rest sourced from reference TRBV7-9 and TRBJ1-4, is DTGVSQNPRHKITKRGQNVTFRCDPISEHNRLYWYRQTLGQGPEFLTYFQNEAQLEKSRLLSDRFSAERPKGSFSTLEIQRTEQGDSAMYLCASSVLEKLFFGSGTQLSVL.

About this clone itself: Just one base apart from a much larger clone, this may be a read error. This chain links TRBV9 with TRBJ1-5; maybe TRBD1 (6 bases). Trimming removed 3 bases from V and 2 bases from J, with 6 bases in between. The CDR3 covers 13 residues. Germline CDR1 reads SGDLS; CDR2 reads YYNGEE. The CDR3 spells CASSAGGNQPQHF. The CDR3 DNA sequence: TGTGCCAGCAGCGCAGGGGGCAATCAGCCCCAGCATTTT.